Below, 31 T cell receptor delta chains from the same sample are listed, as sequenced in a study of Vδ1+ human thymocytes. General study points: Thymic TRG and TRD repertoires appeared highly polyclonal, with Gaussian CDR3 length distributions.

These TCRs are of unknown antigen specificity. The template was reverse-transcribed extracted RNA. CDR3 amplicons came from multiplex PCR with pooled V-gene forward and constant-region reverse primers. TCRdb fed the multiplex PCR reads to CATT. This sample has 80,000 or so delta-chain clones, with about 38% found just once. Sequenced: Vdelta1+ gamma-delta thymocytes from the thymus. The subset: FACS-sorted CD3+ TCRalphabeta- TCRVdelta1+ TCRVdelta2- thymocytes. The source is a boy younger than two who had congenital heart surgery.

The chain uses TRDV1 and TRDJ1, with TRDD3 matching 13 bases. Trimming at V came to 5 bases and at J to 0 bases, leaving 33 bases not matched to a gene. This CDR3 is built from 26 residues. CDR1 TSWWSYY and CDR2 QGS come from the germline V gene. CDR3 in DNA: TGTGCTCTTGGGAATTGGGGAGGTGTCCTTCCTTTTGTACTGGGGGATACGAAAAAAGACACCGATAAACTCATCTTT. Protein sequence: CALGNWGGVLPFVLGDTKKDTDKLIF.

In regard to this clone: Other DNA sequences in this specimen translate into the identical CDR3. The rearrangement links TRDV1 to TRDJ1; 8 positions agree with TRDD2. CDR1 is TSWWSYY and CDR2 is QGS in the germline V gene. V was clipped by 0 bases and J by 0 bases; unmatched bases: 24. The CDR3 is 23 residues long. Here the CDR3 reads CALGELSPRFLRQWGPYTDKLIF. The CDR3 DNA reads as TGTGCTCTTGGGGAACTCAGCCCTCGCTTCCTACGCCAATGGGGACCATACACCGATAAACTCATCTTT.

The gene calls are TRDV1 and TRDJ1; D may correspond to TRDD2 or TRDD3 (9 bases each). Germline V gene sequence: CDR1 TSWWSYY, CDR2 QGS. The CDR3 covers 22 residues. Trimming took 0 bases from V and 10 from J, leaving 39 bases between them. The CDR3 here is CALGELPSYPLPGGYFGGGLIF. CDR3 in DNA: TGTGCTCTTGGGGAACTCCCTTCCTACCCACTACCCGGGGGATACTTCGGTGGTGGACTCATCTTT.

The chain couples TRDV1 to TRDJ1; D not certain. V was clipped by 0 bases and J by 2 bases, with 22 bases between them. Germline V gives CDR1 TSWWSYY, CDR2 QGS. This CDR3 is 19 amino acids long. The CDR3 nucleotides read TGTGCTCTTGGGGAACTTACTACCATCCCTGGCAAACTTACCGATAAACTCATCTTT. It codes for CALGELTTIPGKLTDKLIF.

This clone was counted between two and nine times. The V gene is TRDV1, the J gene TRDJ1, with 11 bases fitting TRDD3. Looked up from germline, CDR1 is TSWWSYY and CDR2 is QGS. Trimming removed 3 bases from V and 0 bases from J; junction bases left unmatched: 15. The CDR3 consists of 20 residues. For the CDR3, the DNA is TGTGCTCTTGGGGAGCCGAGTCCCCGTGGGGGATACGCGTACACCGATAAACTCATCTTT. This translates into CALGEPSPRGGYAYTDKLIF.

Points on this clone: Just one base apart from a much larger clone, this may be a read error. This rearrangement joins TRDV2 to TRDJ1, with TRDD3 matching over 10 bases. The CDR3 sequence is 15 residues long. Looked up from germline, CDR1 is GEAIGNYY and CDR2 is EKD. The CDR3 sequence is CACDTGGIRPDKPIF. As DNA, the CDR3 is TGTGCCTGTGACACCGGGGGGATACGTCCCGATAAACCCATCTTT.

This rearrangement joins TRDV1 to TRDJ1, with a possible D match to TRDD3 (5 bases). This CDR3 has 15 residues. Germline V CDR1 and CDR2: TSWWSYY, QGS. V was cut by 1 base and J by 2 bases, with 11 bases left in between. CDR3 in amino acids: CALGERRGPTDKLIF. In nucleotides, the CDR3 is TGTGCTCTTGGGGAACGTAGGGGACCTACCGATAAACTCATCTTT.

The chain recombines TRDV2 with TRDJ3; D possibly corresponds to TRDD3 (5 bases). Trimming pared 9 bases from V and 0 bases from J, leaving 11 bases between. The germline gives CDR1 GEAIGNYY, CDR2 EKD. The CDR3 sequence is 15 residues long. In nucleotides, the CDR3 is TGTGCCACCGAGGGGAGCTCCTGGGACACCCGACAGATGTTTTTC. This encodes CATEGSSWDTRQMFF.

V gene TRDV1 combines with J gene TRDJ1; no reliable D call. Germline CDR1 reads TSWWSYY; CDR2 reads QGS. Trimming removed 0 bases at V and 2 bases at J, with 16 bases between. The CDR3 totals 17 residues. CDR3 region: CALGELRFGPPTDKLIF. The DNA for the CDR3 is TGTGCTCTTGGGGAACTTCGGTTTGGCCCACCAACCGATAAACTCATCTTT.

This clone was counted only a few times. The chain employs TRDV1 and TRDJ1; possible D gene TRDD2, 6 bases. The CDR3 sequence is 16 residues long. Germline CDR1 and CDR2: TSWWSYY and QGS. Trimming shortened V by 0 bases and J by 11 bases, and 22 bases separated the two germline ends. The CDR3 nucleotides are TGTGCTCTTGGGGAACTGTTGCCTTCCGACATCGCGGGCCTCATCTTT. Encoded protein: CALGELLPSDIAGLIF.

This clone has only a few counts. The V gene is TRDV1, the J gene TRDJ1; D gene ambiguous. This CDR3 has 17 residues. Germline V gives CDR1 TSWWSYY, CDR2 QGS. V was trimmed by 0 bases and J by 0 bases, leaving 14 bases between them. The CDR3 DNA follows: TGTGCTCTTGGGGAACTGCGGGGTCTCTCGTACACCGATAAACTCATCTTT. It is translated as CALGELRGLSYTDKLIF.

This clone was found a few times. This chain links TRDV1 with TRDJ1; tentative D call: TRDD3 (6 bases). Between the trimmed V and J ends, which lost 1 base and 2 bases, there was a span of 17 bases. Germline V lookup: CDR1 TSWWSYY, CDR2 QGS. This CDR3 spans 17 amino acids. The CDR3 coding sequence is TGTGCTCTTGGGGAACCCCGGGGGACTAACGTTACCGATAAACTCATCTTT. Translated, it gives CALGEPRGTNVTDKLIF.

This clone came up a few times. J is TRDJ1 and V is TRDV1, with TRDD2 matching 9 bases. V dropped 5 bases and J dropped 8; count of bases not matched to a gene: 24. This CDR3 is 19 amino acids long. Germline CDR1 and CDR2: TSWWSYY and QGS. The CDR3 loop reads CALGKTRTFLPLDTVKLIF. In DNA, the CDR3 is TGTGCTCTTGGGAAAACCAGAACCTTCCTACCGCTTGATACGGTAAAACTCATCTTT.

This chain uses TRDV1 with TRDJ1, with D perhaps matching TRDD3 (5 bases). Trimming stripped 1 base from V and 1 base from J, with 10 bases between. The CDR3 has 15 amino acids. The germline V gene has CDR1 TSWWSYY and CDR2 QGS. CDR3 region: CALGEHNTATDKLIF. The CDR3 nucleotides are TGTGCTCTTGGGGAACATAATACGGCCACCGATAAACTCATCTTT.

This clone was found a few times. The rearrangement uses TRDV1 and TRDJ1, with 11 bases identical to TRDD3. This CDR3 comprises 23 residues. The V segment lost 2 bases and the J segment 3 bases; nucleotides outside the gene matches: 26. Germline values: CDR1 TSWWSYY, CDR2 QGS. The CDR3 DNA reads TGTGCTCTTGGGGAAGTCCCTTCCTACAAGCGGCTCTGGGGGATACAAAACGCCGATAAACTCATCTTT. Protein product: CALGEVPSYKRLWGIQNADKLIF.

Regarding this clone: One junction end does not reproduce the germline sequence, and a read error may be involved. Within the sample, other DNA sequences also encode this same CDR3. This chain uses TRDV2 with TRDJ2, with D possibly being TRDD2 (6 bases). This CDR3 is built from 16 residues. Germline-derived CDR1 and CDR2 are GEAIGNYY and EKD. DNA of the CDR3: TGTGCCTGTGACAACCTTCCCCTCTTTTTGACGGCACAACTCTTCTTT. Its protein product is CACDNLPLFLTAQLFF.

With regard to this clone: The sample holds other DNA sequences that translate to the same CDR3. The chain employs TRDV1 and TRDJ1; 10 nucleotides line up with TRDD3. CDR1 and CDR2 from the germline V gene are TSWWSYY and QGS. Unmatched junction bases numbered 25, after V lost 0 bases and J lost 0 bases. The CDR3 covers 24 residues. CDR3 sequence: CALGELVGGSDPKLGDAYTDKLIF. The CDR3 DNA reads as TGTGCTCTTGGGGAACTAGTTGGAGGGAGCGATCCTAAACTGGGGGATGCGTACACCGATAAACTCATCTTT.

The chain uses TRDV1 and TRDJ1; possibly TRDD3 for D (6 bases). Trimming pared 6 bases from V and 4 bases from J, leaving 15 bases between. The germline V gene encodes CDR1 TSWWSYY and CDR2 QGS. The length of the CDR3 is 14 residues. DNA of the CDR3: TGTGCTCTTGGTCTGGGGACCACCCGCGATAAACTCATCTTT. Protein product: CALGLGTTRDKLIF.

This clone was seen more than once but under ten times. V is TRDV1 and J is TRDJ1; D is perhaps TRDD1 or TRDD3 (5 bases each). This CDR3 is 20 amino acids long. Deletions cut 0 bases from V and 1 base from J, with 24 bases between. Germline lookup yields CDR1 TSWWSYY and CDR2 QGS. CDR3: CALGELSIPEIQICTDKLIF. The CDR3 nucleotides are TGTGCTCTTGGGGAACTTTCTATCCCGGAGATACAAATATGCACCGATAAACTCATCTTT.

The chain has TRDV1 and TRDJ1; 7 bases fit TRDD3. This CDR3 is 25 amino acids long. V trimming: 3 bases; J trimming: 4 bases; junction bases outside the gene matches: 38. Germline V gives CDR1 TSWWSYY, CDR2 QGS. The CDR3 nucleotides read TGTGCTCTTGGGGATACCCTTTCCCGGGACGGGCCAAGGGGGATGGCGTGGAGGCACAACGATAAACTCATCTTT. This sequence encodes CALGDTLSRDGPRGMAWRHNDKLIF.

This clone was counted only a few times. V usage is TRDV1 and J usage is TRDJ1; 7 positions agree with TRDD3. V gave up 4 bases and J gave up 2 bases; unmatched junction bases: 28. CDR1 is TSWWSYY and CDR2 is QGS in the germline V gene. The CDR3 spans 22 residues. The CDR3 region has the DNA TGTGCTCTTGGGGGAGGGCCTGGTCTCCCTACTGGGGATGCCGGTTGGACCGATAAACTCATCTTT. It encodes CALGGGPGLPTGDAGWTDKLIF.

The chain recombines TRDV1 with TRDJ1; 10 bases match TRDD3. The junction had 26 bases not matched to a gene; V was cut back by 3 bases and J by 7 bases. CDR1 TSWWSYY and CDR2 QGS come from the germline V gene. The length of the CDR3 is 21 residues. The CDR3 nucleotides read TGTGCTCTTGGGGACCGAATCTTTCCTACTGGTTGGGGGATACAAAGGGCTAAACTCATCTTT. As protein: CALGDRIFPTGWGIQRAKLIF.

This clone was seen more than once but under ten times. The chain has TRDV1 and TRDJ1, with 10 bases fitting TRDD3. V shed 0 bases and J 1 base; nucleotides not matched to a gene: 17. CDR1 TSWWSYY and CDR2 QGS come from the germline V gene. The length of the CDR3 is 21 residues. The CDR3 DNA follows: TGTGCTCTTGGGGAACTTTACTTCACCTCTACTGGGGGATTCCTCACCGATAAACTCATCTTT. Translating gives CALGELYFTSTGGFLTDKLIF.

This clone was seen just once. The chain uses TRDV1 and TRDJ1; 10 bases are shared with TRDD3. Germline values: CDR1 TSWWSYY, CDR2 QGS. Trimming cost V 4 bases and J 0 bases; bases outside gene matches: 8. CDR3 length equals 17 residues. CDR3: CALGAWGTGGYTDKLIF. The DNA of the CDR3 is TGTGCTCTTGGGGCCTGGGGCACTGGGGGATACACCGATAAACTCATCTTT.

This clone was seen once. Sequence at one end of the junction differs from germline and may be a read error. The rearrangement links TRDV1 to TRDJ1, with a possible D match to TRDD3 (5 bases). This CDR3 is 12 amino acids long. The V gene's germline CDR1 is TSWWSYY and CDR2 QGS. CDR3 sequence reads: CAIGEFPAKLIF. The CDR3 DNA is TGTGCTATTGGGGAATTCCCGGCTAAACTCATCTTT.

V is TRDV1 and J is TRDJ1, with 9 nucleotides matching TRDD3. The CDR3 sequence is 22 residues long. The germline V gene has CDR1 TSWWSYY and CDR2 QGS. V lost 3 bases and J lost 0; bases outside the gene matches: 23. The CDR3 spells CALGDGFSYSGGFPQYTDKLIF. The CDR3 region has the DNA TGTGCTCTTGGGGACGGATTTTCCTACTCTGGGGGATTCCCCCAGTACACCGATAAACTCATCTTT.

The genes are TRDV1 and TRDJ1, with 12 nucleotides matching TRDD3. The CDR3 covers 20 residues. The V gene's germline CDR1 is TSWWSYY and CDR2 QGS. Trimming at V came to 1 base and at J to 1 base, leaving 13 bases not matched to a gene. CDR3 residues: CALGERYQLGDTECTDKLIF. The CDR3 DNA reads as TGTGCTCTTGGGGAACGGTACCAACTGGGGGATACCGAGTGCACCGATAAACTCATCTTT.

V usage is TRDV2 and J usage is TRDJ1, with 10 bases that match TRDD3. From germline, CDR1 is GEAIGNYY and CDR2 EKD. The CDR3 runs 14 residues. Trimming removed 3 bases from V and 3 bases from J; junction bases left unmatched: 3. Here the CDR3 DNA reads TGTGCCTGTGACGCCTGGGGGATAGCCGATAAACTCATCTTT. Its translation: CACDAWGIADKLIF.

The chain carries TRDV1 and TRDJ1; D gene ambiguous. This CDR3 contains 18 residues. Trimming left V 5 bases short and J 6 bases short, with 28 bases between. Germline V CDR1 and CDR2: TSWWSYY, QGS. CDR3 in amino acids: CALGPNLSTIAMVNKLIF. The CDR3 DNA reads as TGTGCTCTTGGGCCTAATCTTTCTACAATCGCTATGGTTAATAAACTCATCTTT.

This chain uses TRDV1 with TRDJ1, with D unclear. CDR3 size: 17 residues. Looked up from germline, CDR1 is TSWWSYY and CDR2 is QGS. V was shortened by 5 bases and J by 0 bases, with 19 bases between the two germline ends. CDR3 DNA sequence: TGTGCTCTTGGGATTTACTCCCTAAGGGCTTACACCGATAAACTCATCTTT. Residues: CALGIYSLRAYTDKLIF.

This clone was seen more than once but under ten times. The V call is TRDV1, the J call TRDJ1; 8 positions match TRDD2. V was clipped by 1 base and J by 0 bases; unmatched bases: 25. The CDR3 runs to 23 residues. Germline-derived CDR1 and CDR2 are TSWWSYY and QGS. This chain's CDR3 is CALGERPKAFLANYLEYTDKLIF. The CDR3, as DNA: TGTGCTCTTGGGGAACGCCCGAAGGCCTTCCTAGCCAACTATTTGGAGTACACCGATAAACTCATCTTT.